A single sample is the source of the 21 T cell receptor beta chains below, sequenced in a study of T cells in Graves' hyperthyroidism and ophthalmopathy. TCR beta CDR3 regions were amplified from RNA. During a first-round RT-PCR of the TCR CDR3, the HTBI primer set was used. TCRdb redid the calling of the multiplex PCR reads with MiXCR, one entry per CDR3 protein. The table lists roughly 750,000 distinct CDR3 sequences, about a sixth of them singletons. The specimen was blood. The receptor source for this set is a man between 18 and 29 years old with Graves' hyperthyroidism.

The sample holds one count of this clonotype. A read error is possible here, since a much larger clone lies one base away. This chain links TRBV20-1 with TRBJ2-1; D is undetermined. TRBJ2-7 explains the end of the DNA better; the J call may be wrong. Germline V CDR1 and CDR2: DFQATT, SNEGSKA (reference sequence). The CDR3 has 12 amino acids. CDR3 protein: CSLMIVGNEQYF. The CDR3 nucleotides are TGCAGTCTAATGATCGTGGGGAATGAGCAGTACTTC.

The chain is built from TRBV7-3 and TRBJ1-1, with TRBD1 as a possible D gene (6 bases). The V end was cut by 2 bases, the J end by 0 bases, with 13 bases between. The CDR3 extends over 16 amino acids. The germline V gene encodes CDR1 SGHTA and CDR2 FQGTGA. CDR3 bases: TGTGCCAGCAGCTTATCAGGGGCGGGGGTGAACACTGAAGCTTTCTTT. This encodes CASSLSGAGVNTEAFF.

This clonotype was found many times. This chain uses TRBV11-2 with TRBJ2-1, with D maybe TRBD2 (6 bases). Trimming pared 5 bases from V and 5 bases from J, leaving 19 bases between. The CDR3 has 16 residues. The germline V gene has CDR1 SGHAT and CDR2 FQNNGV. The CDR3 nucleotides read TGTGCCAGCAGCCCACTTGGGGCGGGACTTCACAATGAGCAGTTCTTC. Translating gives CASSPLGAGLHNEQFF.

The V gene is TRBV28, the J gene TRBJ1-2; 7 bases match TRBD1. The CDR3 is made up of 14 amino acids. V shed 5 bases, J shed 3 bases, and the junction held 6 bases outside the gene matches. Germline assignment: CDR1 MDHEN and CDR2 SYDVKM. CDR3 DNA sequence: TGTGCCAGCAGTCCGGGACAGACCCACTATGGCTACACCTTC. It specifies CASSPGQTHYGYTF.

At least ten counts were recorded for this clonotype. The chain carries TRBV3-1 and TRBJ2-1; 7 nucleotides agree with TRBD2. With 1 base clipped from V and 2 bases from J, the junction kept 5 bases outside the gene matches. This CDR3 comprises 16 residues. The V gene's germline CDR1 is LGHDT and CDR2 YNNKEL (reference sequence). CDR3 loop: CASSQVKAGTYNEQFF. The CDR3 region has the DNA TGTGCCAGCAGCCAAGTAAAAGCGGGAACCTACAATGAGCAGTTCTTC.

The rearrangement uses TRBV24-1 and TRBJ2-3; 8 bases are shared with TRBD2. This CDR3 has 15 amino acids. Trimming cost V 5 bases and J 6 bases; bases outside gene matches: 9. The germline V gene encodes CDR1 KGHDR and CDR2 SFDVKD. Written as DNA, the CDR3 is TGTGCCACCAGTGGGTTCCGGCGGGAGGAGGATACGCAGTATTTT. It specifies CATSGFRREEDTQYF.

This clonotype was observed at least ten times. This rearrangement joins TRBV12-3 or TRBV12-4 to TRBJ2-1; no reliable D call. The CDR3 totals 12 residues. V was clipped by 5 bases and J by 6 bases, with 8 bases between them. The CDR3, as DNA: TGTGCCAGCAGTCCAACAGTCAATGAGCAGTTCTTC. Translation: CASSPTVNEQFF.

In its sample, this clonotype was seen many times. This rearrangement joins TRBV7-9 to TRBJ2-1; maybe TRBD1 (6 bases). The germline CDR1 and CDR2 sequences are SEHNR and FQNEAQ (reference sequence). The V end was cut by 5 bases, the J end by 3 bases, with 17 bases between. This CDR3 is 16 amino acids long. CDR3 bases: TGTGCCAGCAGCCCCATGGGGACAAGATTCTACAATGAGCAGTTCTTC. The encoded protein is CASSPMGTRFYNEQFF.

This clonotype came up a few times. The chain combines TRBV11-2 with TRBJ2-3; 12 bases match TRBD2. Germline V gene data show CDR1 as SGHAT and CDR2 as FQNNGV. The CDR3 has 18 residues. Trimming removed 5 bases from V and 2 bases from J; junction bases left unmatched: 11. The CDR3 DNA reads TGTGCCAGCAGCGGCCGGCTAGCGGGAGGGCCCTTCACAGATACGCAGTATTTT. This codes for CASSGRLAGGPFTDTQYF.

The CDR3 DNA sequence: TGTGCCAGCAGCGTAGATCCCCTGTCTGGAAACACCATATATTTT. Its protein is CASSVDPLSGNTIYF. The rearrangement joins TRBV9 to TRBJ1-3, with D unresolved. This CDR3 is 15 amino acids long. Germline V gives CDR1 SGDLS, CDR2 YYNGEE. Trimming left V 0 bases short and J 1 base short, with 8 bases between. The entire variable domain, with the rest obtained from reference TRBV9 and TRBJ1-3, is as follows: DSGVTQTPKHLITATGQRVTLRCSPRSGDLSVYWYQQSLDQGLQFLIQYYNGEERAKGNILERFSAQQFPDLHSELNLSSLELGDSALYFCASSVDPLSGNTIYFGEGSWLTVV.

This clonotype was counted at least ten times. The chain has TRBV11-3 and TRBJ2-5; TRBD2 agrees at 8 bases. CDR1 and CDR2 (germline): SGHNT, YENEEA. V lost 2 bases, J lost 11 bases, and 7 bases stayed unmatched. The CDR3 spans 13 residues. CDR3 in amino acids: CASSLSISGIQYF. DNA for the CDR3: TGTGCCAGCAGCTTATCTATTAGCGGGATACAGTACTTC.

There are many counts of this clonotype. The chain combines TRBV30 with TRBJ2-7; a possible D gene is TRBD2 (5 bases). The germline V and J ends were trimmed by 3 bases and 3 bases, with 12 bases remaining between them. There are 13 residues in the CDR3. Germline V CDR1 and CDR2: GTSNPN, SVGIG (reference sequence). The CDR3 is CAWSLLGLYEQYF. CDR3 bases: TGTGCCTGGAGCCTACTAGGACTCTACGAGCAGTACTTC. Full variable domain (missing parts from reference TRBV30 and TRBJ2-7): SQTIHQWPATLVQPVGSPLSLECTVEGTSNPNLYWYRQAAGRGLQLLFYSVGIGQISSEVPQNLSASRPQDRQFILSSKKLLLSDSGFYLCAWSLLGLYEQYFGPGTRLTVT.

V gene TRBV29-1 combines with J gene TRBJ1-2; weak D call: TRBD1 (5 bases). Germline loops: CDR1 SQVTM, CDR2 ANQGSEA. V lost 6 bases to trimming and J lost 1 base, with 15 bases between them. The CDR3 is made up of 14 amino acids. The CDR3 is CSVSRAQVNYGYTF. The CDR3, as DNA: TGCAGCGTCTCAAGGGCACAGGTTAACTATGGCTACACCTTC.

To note about this clonotype: A much larger clone is a single base away; this may be a read error. The rearrangement uses TRBV27 and TRBJ2-7, with D maybe TRBD1 (6 bases). This CDR3 is built from 16 residues. Germline V CDR1 and CDR2: MNHEY, SMNVEV (reference sequence). The CDR3 protein is CAGSPLYGTWTYEQYF. The CDR3 DNA reads TGTGCCGGCAGTCCTTTGTACGGGACATGGACCTACGAGCAGTACTTC.

The chain employs TRBV9 and TRBJ2-5; 9 bases map to TRBD1. The CDR3 totals 15 residues. V was pared by 0 bases and J by 3 bases, with 3 bases of the junction left unmatched. The germline V gene encodes CDR1 SGDLS and CDR2 YYNGEE. The CDR3 coding sequence is TGTGCCAGCAGCGTAGAAGGACAGGGGAAAGAGACCCAGTACTTC. Residues: CASSVEGQGKETQYF.

This clonotype was recorded at least ten times. The chain couples TRBV12-3 or TRBV12-4 to TRBJ2-7, with a possible D match to TRBD2 (5 bases). The CDR3 sequence is 15 residues long. V lost 1 base to trimming and J lost 3 bases, with 13 bases between them. Here the CDR3 reads CASSLVGGVGYEQYF. The CDR3 DNA is TGTGCCAGCAGTTTAGTTGGAGGAGTGGGCTACGAGCAGTACTTC.

The chain combines TRBV2 with TRBJ2-2; tentative D call: TRBD1 (6 bases). Germline CDR1 is SNHLY and CDR2 is FYNNEI. CDR3 size: 14 residues. Trimming removed 10 bases at V and 5 bases at J, with 17 bases between. The CDR3 reads CATLPGQITGELFF. The DNA of the CDR3 is TGTGCCACCCTCCCGGGACAAATAACCGGGGAGCTGTTTTTT.

This clonotype was recorded at least ten times. For the CDR3, the DNA is TGTGCCTGGAGTGGTGCAGGGAAGGCATCCTACGAGCAGTACTTC. Translation: CAWSGAGKASYEQYF. V gene TRBV30 combines with J gene TRBJ2-7, with a weak D call TRBD1 (5 bases). The CDR3 contains 15 residues. Germline V gives CDR1 GTSNPN, CDR2 SVGIG (reference sequence). V lost 1 base to trimming and J lost 1 base, with 14 bases between them.

Concerning this clonotype itself: This may arise from a read error, as a much more abundant clone is one base away. The chain recombines TRBV7-3 with TRBJ2-7; 8 bases fit TRBD2. Per the germline V gene, CDR1 is SGHTA and CDR2 is FQGTGA. Trimming at V came to 6 bases and at J to 2 bases, leaving 9 bases not matched to a gene. The CDR3 is 15 residues long. The CDR3 here is CASSLPAGAAYEQYF. The CDR3 DNA reads as TGTGCCAGCAGTTTACCAGCGGGGGCCGCCTACGAGCAGTACTTC.

The chain employs TRBV27 and TRBJ1-5, with 9 bases aligning to TRBD1. V dropped 4 bases and J dropped 6; count of bases not matched to a gene: 7. The CDR3 runs to 15 residues. The germline V gene encodes CDR1 MNHEY and CDR2 SMNVEV (reference sequence). CDR3: CASSSLTGGRQPQHF. As DNA, the CDR3 is TGTGCCAGCAGTTCCCTAACAGGGGGCCGTCAGCCCCAGCATTTT.

This clonotype has ten or more counts. The chain has TRBV29-1 and TRBJ2-3; D not certain. The ends were cut back, 6 bases at V and 5 bases at J, with 12 bases in the middle. The CDR3 has 12 amino acids. CDR1 is SQVTM, CDR2 ANQGSEA, per germline. The CDR3 spells CSVARAKDTQYF. CDR3 DNA: TGCAGCGTAGCACGGGCAAAAGATACGCAGTATTTT.